This T cell receptor beta chain was documented in a study of vaccination effects on CD4 cells after COVID-19. Researchers isolated CD4+ T cells once ten to eleven days of culture had elapsed. Vaccination of participants consisted of two doses of either the BNT162b2 or mRNA-1273 vaccine. About this clone: Its antigen is not known.

Germline loops: CDR1 GTSNPN, CDR2 SVGIG (reference sequence). This CDR3 is built from 15 residues. Trimming left V 8 bases short and J 2 bases short, with 19 bases between. The protocol was immunoSEQ multiplex PCR, while the TCRdb copy is restricted to in-frame clones and leaves out a portion. The sample contains about 57,000 clones, nearly 80% of which appear only once. The chain has TRBV30 and TRBJ1-3; D is perhaps TRBD1 (6 bases). This material consisted of CD4+ T cells from PBMCs cultured without peptide, taken after COVID-19 vaccination. This TCR was sampled from a human donor who received a COVID-19 vaccine. The CDR3 nucleotides are TGTGCCGGGGACGGGGGCTACCCGGCTGGAAACACCATATATTTT. Its protein is CAGDGGYPAGNTIYF.